A selection of T cell receptor beta chains follows, all from one sample in a study of blood T cell repertoires in COVID-19. The repertoire was sequenced with immunoSEQ multiplex PCR; TCRdb's copy has only in-frame clones and lacks some. The sample consists of roughly 100,000 clones, 60% to 85% of them appearing once. The source material was peripheral blood. The receptors come from a man older than 75 with COVID-19, enrolled during active disease. Each CDR3 is given with its conserved first and last residue. D genes are given only for firm matches. The size field is filled for only some rows; it gives once, few, many or a size class.

TRBJ2-2 | - | TRBV6-2/TRBV6-3 | 17 | - | CASSSLPGRRAPGELFF | TGTGCCAGCAGTTCCTTACCGGGACGGAGGGCCCCCGGGGAGCTGTTTTTT
TRBJ1-1 | - | TRBV18 | 14 | - | CASSPEVGGTEAFF | TGTGCCAGCTCACCGGAAGTCGGGGGGACTGAAGCTTTCTTT
TRBJ1-1 | - | TRBV19 | 13 | - | CASTPRQNTEAFF | TGTGCCAGTACCCCCAGGCAAAACACTGAAGCTTTCTTT
TRBJ2-4 | TRBD2 | TRBV5-1 | 16 | - | CASSLEAGGSGNIQYF | TGCGCCAGCAGCTTGGAGGCGGGAGGCTCCGGGAACATTCAGTACTTC
TRBJ1-5 | TRBD1 | TRBV19 | 13 | - | CATQGGGNQPQHF | TGTGCCACCCAGGGGGGAGGAAATCAGCCCCAGCATTTT
TRBJ1-1 | TRBD1 | TRBV6-5 | 14 | - | CASSLRRTGTEAFF | TGTGCCAGCAGTCTCCGGAGGACAGGCACTGAAGCTTTCTTT
TRBJ2-1 | - | TRBV5-1 | 14 | - | CASSGGGLYNEQFF | TGCGCCAGCAGCGGAGGGGGCCTTTACAATGAGCAGTTCTTC
TRBJ2-7 | TRBD2 | TRBV7-6 | 15 | - | CASSLMGGPGYEQYF | TGTGCCAGCAGCTTAATGGGAGGGCCGGGGTACGAGCAGTACTTC
TRBJ2-3 | TRBD2 | TRBV10-3 | 15 | - | CAIRDSGSSTDTQYF | TGTGCCATCAGGGATAGCGGGTCTAGCACAGATACGCAGTATTTT
TRBJ1-3 | TRBD1 | TRBV23-1 | 15 | - | CASGKQGAEGNTIYF | TGCGCCAGCGGGAAACAGGGGGCTGAAGGAAACACCATATATTTT
TRBJ1-4 | - | TRBV11-2 | 14 | once | CASSSPLRGEKLFF | TGTGCCAGCAGCTCCCCACTACGCGGTGAAAAACTGTTTTTT
TRBJ2-1 | - | TRBV9 | 15 | - | CASSVSSGSYNEQFF | TGTGCCAGCAGCGTATCGAGCGGGTCGTACAATGAGCAGTTCTTC
TRBJ2-7 | TRBD2 | TRBV5-4 | 15 | - | CASSLGLTSEYEQYF | TGTGCCAGCAGCCTGGGCCTGACTAGCGAGTACGAGCAGTACTTC
TRBJ1-5 | TRBD1 | TRBV6-2/TRBV6-3 | 18 | once | CASSYLPGQGTPRQPQHF | TGTGCCAGCAGTTACCTACCGGGACAGGGGACTCCCCGGCAGCCCCAGCATTTT
TRBJ2-3 | TRBD2 | TRBV9 | 18 | - | CASSSRVVTSGGTDTQYF | TGTGCCAGCAGCTCCCGGGTGGTGACTAGCGGGGGCACAGATACGCAGTATTTT
TRBJ2-2 | TRBD2 | TRBV6-4 | 14 | - | CASSEVLAAGELFF | TGTGCCAGCAGTGAGGTACTAGCGGCCGGGGAGCTGTTTTTT
TRBJ2-7 | - | TRBV7-9 | 16 | - | CASSGEARKSSYEQYF | TGTGCCAGCAGCGGGGAGGCGCGGAAGAGCTCCTACGAGCAGTACTTC